This T cell receptor beta chain derives from a study of blood T cell repertoires in COVID-19. Across the whole study: Material from acute and convalescent COVID-19 was sourced from the United States, Italy and Spain. PBMCs, B-cell-depleted T cells, or T cells provided the cDNA or gDNA that made up the material.

Germline CDR1 is KGHDR and CDR2 is SFDVKD. The CDR3 is 16 amino acids. V shed 5 bases, J shed 2 bases, and the junction held 8 bases outside the gene matches. In the study's own analysis: From reference gene primer amplification, estimates of nucleated cell counts were derived. Profiling relied on immunoSEQ multiplex PCR, and the TCRdb table lists in-frame clones only, not all of them. The DNA gave D and trimming, while V, J and clone size come from that table. The sample has 95,000 to 150,000 clones, around 80% seen once. The TCR sequence derives from a man aged 55 to 69 with active or convalescent COVID-19. V gene TRBV24-1 combines with J gene TRBJ2-3, with TRBD1 matching over 8 bases. Sample: peripheral blood. The CDR3 region is CATSARGPDPTDTQYF. The CDR3 DNA follows: TGTGCCACCAGTGCCAGGGGGCCCGACCCCACAGATACGCAGTATTTT.